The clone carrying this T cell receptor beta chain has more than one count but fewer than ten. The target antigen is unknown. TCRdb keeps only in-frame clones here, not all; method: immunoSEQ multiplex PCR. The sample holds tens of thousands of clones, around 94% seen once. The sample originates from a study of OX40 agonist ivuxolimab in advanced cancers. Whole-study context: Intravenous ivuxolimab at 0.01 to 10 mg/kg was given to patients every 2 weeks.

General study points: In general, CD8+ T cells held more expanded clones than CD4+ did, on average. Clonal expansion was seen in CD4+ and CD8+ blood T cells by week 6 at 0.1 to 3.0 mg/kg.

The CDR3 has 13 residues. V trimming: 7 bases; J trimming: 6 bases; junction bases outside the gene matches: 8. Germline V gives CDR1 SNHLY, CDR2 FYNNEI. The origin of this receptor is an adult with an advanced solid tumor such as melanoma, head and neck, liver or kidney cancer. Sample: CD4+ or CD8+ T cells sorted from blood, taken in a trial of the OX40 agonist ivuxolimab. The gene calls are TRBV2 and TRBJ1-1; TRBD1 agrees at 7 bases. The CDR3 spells CASILRGKSEAFF. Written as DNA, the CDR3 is TGTGCCAGCATACTCAGGGGGAAGTCTGAAGCTTTCTTT.